Included here is one T cell receptor beta chain sequence, with context. Antigen specificity is unknown. The CDR3 is 16 amino acids. In germline, CDR1 is SGHVS, CDR2 FNYEAQ. Trimming stripped 1 base from V and 5 bases from J, with 17 bases between. The record originates from a study of CD8+CD57+ T cells in acquired aplastic anemia. Those patients picked for sequencing had displayed CD8+CD57+ cell expansion on flow cytometry. Genomic DNA, serving as template, underwent TCR beta VDJ and CDR3 profiling. TCRdb redid the calling of the reads with MiXCR, one entry per CDR3 protein. The data hold 200,000 or so distinct CDR3 sequences, with about 62% observed a single time. Broader study findings: Overlapping CD8+ CDR3 repertoires of patients and controls contained under 30 shared sequences.

The sequence was collected from a human donor with aplastic anemia. The specimen was sorted CD4+, CD8+, or CD8+CD57+ T cells (not recorded which) from PBMCs. J is TRBJ1-1 and V is TRBV7-6, with TRBD1 as a possible D gene (6 bases). Here the CDR3 DNA reads TGTGCCAGCAGCTTAGTGGGTTGGGGGGCGGGAACTGAAGCTTTCTTT. Translation gives CASSLVGWGAGTEAFF.